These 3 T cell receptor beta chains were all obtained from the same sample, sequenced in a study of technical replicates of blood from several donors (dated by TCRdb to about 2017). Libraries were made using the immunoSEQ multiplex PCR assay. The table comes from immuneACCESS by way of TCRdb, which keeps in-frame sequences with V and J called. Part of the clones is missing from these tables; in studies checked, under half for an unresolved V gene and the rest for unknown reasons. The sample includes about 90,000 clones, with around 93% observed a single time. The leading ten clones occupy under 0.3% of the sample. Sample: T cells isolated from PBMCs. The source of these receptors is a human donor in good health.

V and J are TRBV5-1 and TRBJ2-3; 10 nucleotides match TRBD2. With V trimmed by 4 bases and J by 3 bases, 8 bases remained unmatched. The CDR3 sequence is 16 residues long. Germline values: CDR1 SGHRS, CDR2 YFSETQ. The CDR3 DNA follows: TGCGCCAGCAGCCCGACCGGGACTAGCGTTACAGATACGCAGTATTTT. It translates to CASSPTGTSVTDTQYF.

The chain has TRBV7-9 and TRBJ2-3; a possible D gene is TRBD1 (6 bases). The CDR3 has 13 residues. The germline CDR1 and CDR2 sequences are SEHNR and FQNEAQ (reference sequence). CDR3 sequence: CAVPTGLLDTQYF. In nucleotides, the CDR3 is TGTGCTGTCCCAACAGGGTTATTAGATACGCAGTATTTT.

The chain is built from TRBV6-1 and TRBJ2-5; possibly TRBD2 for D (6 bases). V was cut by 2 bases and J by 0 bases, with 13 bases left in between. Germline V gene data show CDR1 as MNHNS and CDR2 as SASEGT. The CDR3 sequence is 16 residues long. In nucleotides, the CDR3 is TGTGCCAGCAGTGAATGGGACTCGAGAAACCAAGAGACCCAGTACTTC. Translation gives CASSEWDSRNQETQYF.